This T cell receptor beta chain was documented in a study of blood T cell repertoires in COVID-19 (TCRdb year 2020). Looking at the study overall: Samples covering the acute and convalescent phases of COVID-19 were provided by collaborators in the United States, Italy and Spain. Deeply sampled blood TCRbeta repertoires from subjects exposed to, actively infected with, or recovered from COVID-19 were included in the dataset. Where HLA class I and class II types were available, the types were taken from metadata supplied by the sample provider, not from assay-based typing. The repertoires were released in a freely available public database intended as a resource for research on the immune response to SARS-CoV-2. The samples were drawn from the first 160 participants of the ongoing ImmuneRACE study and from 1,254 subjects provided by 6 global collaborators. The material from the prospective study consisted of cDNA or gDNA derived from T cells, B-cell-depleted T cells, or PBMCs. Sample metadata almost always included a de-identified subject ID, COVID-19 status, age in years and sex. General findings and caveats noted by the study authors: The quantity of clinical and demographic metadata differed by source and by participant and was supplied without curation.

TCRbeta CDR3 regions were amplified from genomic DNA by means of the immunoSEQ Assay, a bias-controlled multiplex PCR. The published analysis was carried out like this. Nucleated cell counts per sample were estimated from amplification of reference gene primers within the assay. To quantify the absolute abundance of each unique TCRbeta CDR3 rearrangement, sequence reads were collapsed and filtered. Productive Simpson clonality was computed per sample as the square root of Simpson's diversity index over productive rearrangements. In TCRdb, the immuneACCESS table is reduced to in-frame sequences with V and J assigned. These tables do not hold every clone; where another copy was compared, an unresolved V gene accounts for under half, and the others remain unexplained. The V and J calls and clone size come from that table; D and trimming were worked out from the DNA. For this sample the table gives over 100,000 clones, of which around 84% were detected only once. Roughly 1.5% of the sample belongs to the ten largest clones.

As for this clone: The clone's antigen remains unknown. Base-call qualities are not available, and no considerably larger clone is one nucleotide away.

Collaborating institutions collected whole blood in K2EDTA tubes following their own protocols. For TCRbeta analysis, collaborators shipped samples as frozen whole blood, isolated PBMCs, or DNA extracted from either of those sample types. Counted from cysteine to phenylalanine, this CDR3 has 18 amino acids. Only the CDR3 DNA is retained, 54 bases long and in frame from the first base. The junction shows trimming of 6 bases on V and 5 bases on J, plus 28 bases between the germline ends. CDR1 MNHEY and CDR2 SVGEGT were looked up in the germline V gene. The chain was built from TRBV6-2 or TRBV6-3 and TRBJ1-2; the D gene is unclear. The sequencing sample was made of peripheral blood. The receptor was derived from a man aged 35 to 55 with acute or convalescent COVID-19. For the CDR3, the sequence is CASSPLSPSATQLYGYTF. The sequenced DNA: TGTGCCAGCAGCCCCTTATCCCCCAGCGCCACCCAATTATATGGCTACACCTTC.